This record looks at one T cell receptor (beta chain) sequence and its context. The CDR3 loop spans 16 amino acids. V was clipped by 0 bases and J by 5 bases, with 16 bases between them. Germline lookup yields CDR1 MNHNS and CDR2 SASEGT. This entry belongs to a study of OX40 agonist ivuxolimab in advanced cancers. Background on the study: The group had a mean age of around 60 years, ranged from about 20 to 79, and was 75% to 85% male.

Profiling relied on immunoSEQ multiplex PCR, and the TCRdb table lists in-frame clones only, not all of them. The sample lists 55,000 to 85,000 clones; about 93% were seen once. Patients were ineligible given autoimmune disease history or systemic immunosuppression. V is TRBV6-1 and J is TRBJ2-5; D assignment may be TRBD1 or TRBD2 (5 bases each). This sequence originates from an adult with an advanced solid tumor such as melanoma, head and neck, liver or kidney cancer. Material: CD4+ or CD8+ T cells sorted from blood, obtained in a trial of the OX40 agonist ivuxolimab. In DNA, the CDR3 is TGTGCCAGCAGTGAAGCTAAGTCTGGGACCTGGGAGACCCAGTACTTC. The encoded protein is CASSEAKSGTWETQYF.